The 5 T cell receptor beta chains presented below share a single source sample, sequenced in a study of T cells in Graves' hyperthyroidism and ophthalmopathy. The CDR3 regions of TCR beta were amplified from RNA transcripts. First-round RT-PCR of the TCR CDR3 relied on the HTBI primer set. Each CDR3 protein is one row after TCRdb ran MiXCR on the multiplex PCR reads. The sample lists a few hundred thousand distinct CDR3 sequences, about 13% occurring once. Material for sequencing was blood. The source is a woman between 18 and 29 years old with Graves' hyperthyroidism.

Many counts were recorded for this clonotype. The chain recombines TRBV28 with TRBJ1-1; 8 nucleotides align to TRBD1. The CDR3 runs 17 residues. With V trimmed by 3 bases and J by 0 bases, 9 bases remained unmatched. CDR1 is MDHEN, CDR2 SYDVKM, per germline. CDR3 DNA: TGTGCCAGCAGTTTGCTACAGGGGGACTTCATGAACACTGAAGCTTTCTTT. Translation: CASSLLQGDFMNTEAFF. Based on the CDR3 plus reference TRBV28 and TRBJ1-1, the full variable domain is DVKVTQSSRYLVKRTGEKVFLECVQDMDHENMFWYRQDPGLGLRLIYFSYDVKMKEKGDIPEGYSVSREKKERFSLILESASTNQTSMYLCASSLLQGDFMNTEAFFGQGTRLTVV.

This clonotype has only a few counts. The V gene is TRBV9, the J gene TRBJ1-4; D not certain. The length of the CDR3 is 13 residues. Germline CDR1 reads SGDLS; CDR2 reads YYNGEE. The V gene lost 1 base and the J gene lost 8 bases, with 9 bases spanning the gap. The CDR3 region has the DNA TGTGCCAGCAGCGTAAACGCGTGGGAAAAACTGTTTTTT. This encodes CASSVNAWEKLFF.

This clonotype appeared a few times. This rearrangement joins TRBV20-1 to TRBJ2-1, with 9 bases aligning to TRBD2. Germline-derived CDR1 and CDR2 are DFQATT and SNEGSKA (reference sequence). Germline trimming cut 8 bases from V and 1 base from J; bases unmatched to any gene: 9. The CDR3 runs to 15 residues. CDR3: CSTYGTSGSYNEQFF. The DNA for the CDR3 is TGCAGTACCTATGGTACTAGCGGGTCCTACAATGAGCAGTTCTTC.

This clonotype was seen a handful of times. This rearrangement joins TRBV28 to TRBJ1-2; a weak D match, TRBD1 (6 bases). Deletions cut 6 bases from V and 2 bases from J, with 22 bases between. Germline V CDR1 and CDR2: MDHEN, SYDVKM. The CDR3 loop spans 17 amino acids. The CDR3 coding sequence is TGTGCCAGCAGCGTCCTAGGAGTTGGGGGGGCAAACTATGGCTACACCTTC. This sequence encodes CASSVLGVGGANYGYTF.

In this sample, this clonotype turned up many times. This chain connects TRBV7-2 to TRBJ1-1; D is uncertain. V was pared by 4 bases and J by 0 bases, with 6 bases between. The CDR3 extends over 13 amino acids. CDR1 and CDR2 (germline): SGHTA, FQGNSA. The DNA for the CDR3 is TGTGCCAGCAGCTCTCAAATGAACACTGAAGCTTTCTTT. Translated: CASSSQMNTEAFF.